The clone carrying this T cell receptor (beta chain) was detected only a few times. The CDR3 has 13 amino acids. V lost 4 bases to trimming and J lost 6 bases; unmatched junction nucleotides: 2. The source of the sample is a study of blood T cell repertoires in COVID-19. Some clones are missing from TCRdb's copy, which holds only in-frame ones; the method was immunoSEQ multiplex PCR. Found here are tens of thousands of clones, about 80% of them singletons; the top ten hold just over 4.5%. The sequenced sample was peripheral blood. This clonotype originated in a woman in her sixties or seventies with acute or convalescent COVID-19. This chain connects TRBV12-3 or TRBV12-4 to TRBJ1-1; TRBD1 agrees at 10 bases. CDR3 DNA sequence: TGTGCCAGCAGTTATGGACAGGGGGCTGAAGCTTTCTTT. Amino acids: CASSYGQGAEAFF.